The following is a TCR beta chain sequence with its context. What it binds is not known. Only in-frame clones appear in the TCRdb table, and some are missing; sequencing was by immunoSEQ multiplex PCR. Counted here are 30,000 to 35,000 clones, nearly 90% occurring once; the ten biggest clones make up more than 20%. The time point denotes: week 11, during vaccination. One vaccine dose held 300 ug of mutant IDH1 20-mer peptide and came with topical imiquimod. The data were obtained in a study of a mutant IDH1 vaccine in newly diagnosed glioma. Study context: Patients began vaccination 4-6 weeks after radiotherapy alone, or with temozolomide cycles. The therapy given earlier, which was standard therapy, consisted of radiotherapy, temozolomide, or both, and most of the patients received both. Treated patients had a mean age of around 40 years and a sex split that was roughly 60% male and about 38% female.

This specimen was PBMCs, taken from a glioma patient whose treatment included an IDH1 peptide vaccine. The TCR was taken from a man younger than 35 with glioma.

The CDR3 nucleotides are TGTGCCAGCACCCGCTCGCTCGTTGGCTACACCTTC. Translation: CASTRSLVGYTF. This rearrangement joins TRBV28 to TRBJ1-2; D unresolved. This CDR3 contains 12 residues. With 7 bases removed from V and 7 bases from J, the gap between germline ends came to 13 bases. Germline V gene lookup returns CDR1 MDHEN and CDR2 SYDVKM.